The clone carrying this TCR beta chain was recorded once. Its antigen is not identified. Relative to the germline gene, one junction end is altered; a read error may explain this. The sample originates from a study of siplizumab effects on memory and regulatory T cells. Study conclusions and caveats: Some alloreactive sequences were traceable to unstimulated CD4+ memory cells, and siplizumab significantly reduced them.

Clones were read by immunoSEQ multiplex PCR, and TCRdb kept only the in-frame ones, dropping some. The repertoire has more than 85,000 clones, approximately 90% of them found once; the top ten carry 0.85% to 1.3%. This TCR was sampled from a human donor in good health. Material for sequencing was CD4+ T cells sorted from blood.

The CDR3 bases are TGTGTCACCAGCAGAGCAGGGGAGACCCAGTACTTC. Protein product: CVTSRAGETQYF. The V and J genes are TRBV15 and TRBJ2-5; tentative D call: TRBD1 (5 bases). The CDR3 totals 12 residues. Germline CDR1 and CDR2: LNHNV and YYDKDF (reference sequence). Variable domain in full (rest from reference TRBV15 and TRBJ2-5): DAMVIQNPRYQVTQFGKPVTLSCSQTLNHNVMYWYQQKSSQAPKLLFHYYDKDFNNEADTPDNFQSRRPNTSFCFLDIRSPGLGDTAMYLCVTSRAGETQYFGPGTRLLVL.